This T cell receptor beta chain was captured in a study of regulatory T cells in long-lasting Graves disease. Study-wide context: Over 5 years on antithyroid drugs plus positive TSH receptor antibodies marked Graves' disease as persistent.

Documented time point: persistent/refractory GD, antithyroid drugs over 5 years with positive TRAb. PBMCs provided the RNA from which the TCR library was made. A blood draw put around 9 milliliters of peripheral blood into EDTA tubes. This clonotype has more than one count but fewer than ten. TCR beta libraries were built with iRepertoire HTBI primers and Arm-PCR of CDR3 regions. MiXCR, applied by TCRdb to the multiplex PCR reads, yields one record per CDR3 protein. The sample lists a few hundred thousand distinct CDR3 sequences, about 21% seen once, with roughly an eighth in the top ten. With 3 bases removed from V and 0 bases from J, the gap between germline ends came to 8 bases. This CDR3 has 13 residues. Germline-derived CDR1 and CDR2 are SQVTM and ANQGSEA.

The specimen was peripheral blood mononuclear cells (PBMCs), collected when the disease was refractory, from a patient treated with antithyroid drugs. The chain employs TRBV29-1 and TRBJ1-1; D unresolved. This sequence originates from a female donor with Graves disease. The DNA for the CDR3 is TGCAGCGTTGATCCCCCTGTGAACACTGAAGCTTTCTTT. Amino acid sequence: CSVDPPVNTEAFF.